Described below is a single TCR beta chain sequence and its context. The CDR3 is 17 residues long. Germline loops: CDR1 SGHAT, CDR2 FQNNGV. V lost 2 bases and J 0 bases, leaving 17 bases between the germline ends. Clones were sequenced by immunoSEQ multiplex PCR, and TCRdb holds only the in-frame ones, with some missing. The table shows 250,000 or so clones, with about 87% occurring only once. The source of the sample is a study of blood T cell repertoires in COVID-19. Study details: Nucleic acid was either cDNA or gDNA, and it came from T cells, B-cell-depleted T cells, or PBMCs.

The sequenced sample consisted of PBMCs or T cells enriched from blood (not recorded which). This sequence originates from a woman aged 25 to 39 who had been exposed to COVID-19. The chain joins TRBV11-2 to TRBJ2-7, with TRBD2 as a possible D gene (5 bases). For the CDR3, the DNA is TGTGCCAGCAGCTTAACTCCCGGACGGAGGAACTCCTACGAGCAGTACTTC. Its translation: CASSLTPGRRNSYEQYF.